This TCR beta chain was documented in a study of brain T cells in children with intractable seizures. In regard to this clone: What it binds is unknown.

The sequenced cases were selected for having the highest brain T cell transcript signatures. Study-level points and caveats: Top 50 brain clonotypes included both public and private clones. HCMV serostatus was not known, and viral specificity came from CDR3 similarity only. Clones missing pre-surgery may reflect undersampling of that blood sample.

Here immunoSEQ multiplex PCR was the method, and the copy in TCRdb shows in-frame clones only, minus some. The table records about 3,600 clones, approximately 78% of them present only once. The CDR3 sequence is 11 residues long. The V gene lost 6 bases and the J gene lost 5 bases, with 5 bases spanning the gap. This clonotype was sampled from a girl aged 2 to 9 with Rasmussen encephalitis and intractable seizures. The sequencing here drew on resected brain tissue, taken at surgery. The J gene is TRBJ2-1, the V gene TRBV12-3 or TRBV12-4; D is unresolved. The CDR3 loop reads CASSADNEQFF. The CDR3 DNA reads TGTGCCAGCAGCGCGGACAATGAGCAGTTCTTC.